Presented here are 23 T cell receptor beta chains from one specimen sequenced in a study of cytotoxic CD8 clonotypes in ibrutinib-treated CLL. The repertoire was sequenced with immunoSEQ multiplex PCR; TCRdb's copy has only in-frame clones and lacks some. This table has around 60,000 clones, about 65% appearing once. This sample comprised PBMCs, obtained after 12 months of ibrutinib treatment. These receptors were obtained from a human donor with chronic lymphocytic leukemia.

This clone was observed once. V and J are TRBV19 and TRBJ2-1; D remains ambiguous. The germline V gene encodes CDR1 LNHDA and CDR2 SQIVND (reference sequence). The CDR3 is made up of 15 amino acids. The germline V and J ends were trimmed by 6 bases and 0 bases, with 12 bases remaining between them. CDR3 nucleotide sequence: TGTGCCAGTAGGCCCCAATCCGGCTCCTACAATGAGCAGTTCTTC. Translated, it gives CASRPQSGSYNEQFF.

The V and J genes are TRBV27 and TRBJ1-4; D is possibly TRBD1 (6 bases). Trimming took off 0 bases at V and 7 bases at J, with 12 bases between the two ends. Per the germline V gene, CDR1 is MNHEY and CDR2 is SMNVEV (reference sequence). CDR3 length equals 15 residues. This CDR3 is CASSLSTGHGEKLFF. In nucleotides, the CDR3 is TGTGCCAGCAGTTTATCGACAGGTCACGGTGAAAAACTGTTTTTT. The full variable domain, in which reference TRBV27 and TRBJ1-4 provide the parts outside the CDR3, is EAQVTQNPRYLITVTGKKLTVTCSQNMNHEYMSWYRQDPGLGLRQIYYSMNVEVTDKGDVPEGYKVSRKEKRNFPLILESPSPNQTSLYFCASSLSTGHGEKLFFGSGTQLSVL.

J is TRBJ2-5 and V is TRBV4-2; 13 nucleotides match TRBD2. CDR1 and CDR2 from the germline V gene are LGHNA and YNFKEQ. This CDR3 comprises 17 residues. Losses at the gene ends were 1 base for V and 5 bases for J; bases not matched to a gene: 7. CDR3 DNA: TGTGCCAGCAGCCAAGCAGGGACTAGCGGGATGGCGGAGACCCAGTACTTC. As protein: CASSQAGTSGMAETQYF.

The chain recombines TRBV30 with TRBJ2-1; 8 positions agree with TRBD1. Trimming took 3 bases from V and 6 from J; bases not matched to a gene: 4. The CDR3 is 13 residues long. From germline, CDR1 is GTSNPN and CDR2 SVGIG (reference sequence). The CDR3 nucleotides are TGTGCCTGGAGGAAGACAGGGGTCAATGAGCAGTTCTTC. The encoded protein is CAWRKTGVNEQFF. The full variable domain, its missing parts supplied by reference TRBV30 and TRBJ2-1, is SQTIHQWPATLVQPVGSPLSLECTVEGTSNPNLYWYRQAAGRGLQLLFYSVGIGQISSEVPQNLSASRPQDRQFILSSKKLLLSDSGFYLCAWRKTGVNEQFFGPGTRLTVL.

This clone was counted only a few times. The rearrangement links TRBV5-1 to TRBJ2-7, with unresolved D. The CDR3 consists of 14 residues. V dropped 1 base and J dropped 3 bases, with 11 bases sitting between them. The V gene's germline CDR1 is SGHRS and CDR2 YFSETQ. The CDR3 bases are TGCGCCAGCAGCTTGTTCGGTAACAACTACGAGCAGTACTTC. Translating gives CASSLFGNNYEQYF. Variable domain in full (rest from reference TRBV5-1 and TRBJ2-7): KAGVTQTPRYLIKTRGQQVTLSCSPISGHRSVSWYQQTPGQGLQFLFEYFSETQRNKGNFPGRFSGRQFSNSRSEMNVSTLELGDSALYLCASSLFGNNYEQYFGPGTRLTVT.

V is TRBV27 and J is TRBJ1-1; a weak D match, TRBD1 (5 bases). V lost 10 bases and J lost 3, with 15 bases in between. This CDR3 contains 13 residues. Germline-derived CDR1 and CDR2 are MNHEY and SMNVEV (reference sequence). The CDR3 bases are TGTGCCACCAAACTGACAGCTTACACTGAAGCTTTCTTT. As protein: CATKLTAYTEAFF.

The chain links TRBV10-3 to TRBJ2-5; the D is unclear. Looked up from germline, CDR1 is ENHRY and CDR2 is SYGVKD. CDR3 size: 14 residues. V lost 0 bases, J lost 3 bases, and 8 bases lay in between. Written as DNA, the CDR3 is TGTGCCATCAGTGAGTCACGAACAGAAGAGACCCAGTACTTC. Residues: CAISESRTEETQYF.

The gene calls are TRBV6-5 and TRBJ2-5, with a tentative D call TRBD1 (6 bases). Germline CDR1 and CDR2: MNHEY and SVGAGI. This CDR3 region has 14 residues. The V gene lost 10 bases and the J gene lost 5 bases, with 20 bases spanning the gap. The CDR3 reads CATRRTDTRETQYF. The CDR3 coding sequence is TGTGCCACCCGGAGGACAGATACACGGGAGACCCAGTACTTC.

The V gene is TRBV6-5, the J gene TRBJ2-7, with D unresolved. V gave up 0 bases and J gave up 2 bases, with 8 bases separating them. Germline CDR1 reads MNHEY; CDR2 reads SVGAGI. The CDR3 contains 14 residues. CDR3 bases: TGTGCCAGCAGTTACTCTTCAGTCGCCTACGAGCAGTACTTC. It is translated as CASSYSSVAYEQYF.

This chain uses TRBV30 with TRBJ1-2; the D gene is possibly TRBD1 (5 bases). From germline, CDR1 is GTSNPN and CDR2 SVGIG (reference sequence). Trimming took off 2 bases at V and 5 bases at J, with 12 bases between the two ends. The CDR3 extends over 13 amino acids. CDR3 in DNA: TGTGCCTGGAGTCAGGGACGGAGTTATGGCTACACCTTC. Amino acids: CAWSQGRSYGYTF.

Here the CDR3 DNA reads TGTGCCAGCAGCTTGGAACTAGCTGGCGAGCAGTACTTC. Translated, it gives CASSLELAGEQYF. The chain links TRBV7-6 to TRBJ2-7, with D possibly TRBD2 on 6 matching bases. The germline V gene has CDR1 SGHVS and CDR2 FNYEAQ. The V end lost 3 bases, the J end lost 6 bases, and 12 bases lay between the germline ends. This CDR3 is 13 amino acids long. The full variable domain, in which reference TRBV7-6 and TRBJ2-7 provide the parts outside the CDR3, is GAGVSQSPRYKVTKRGQDVALRCDPISGHVSLYWYRQALGQGPEFLTYFNYEAQQDKSGLPNDRFSAERPEGSISTLTIQRTEQRDSAMYRCASSLELAGEQYFGPGTRLTVT.

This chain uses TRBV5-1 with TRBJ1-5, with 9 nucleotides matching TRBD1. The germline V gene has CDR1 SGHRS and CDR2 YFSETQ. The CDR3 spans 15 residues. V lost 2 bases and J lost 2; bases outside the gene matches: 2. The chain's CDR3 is CASSFTGGGNQPQHF. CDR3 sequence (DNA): TGCGCCAGCAGCTTCACAGGGGGCGGCAATCAGCCCCAGCATTTT.

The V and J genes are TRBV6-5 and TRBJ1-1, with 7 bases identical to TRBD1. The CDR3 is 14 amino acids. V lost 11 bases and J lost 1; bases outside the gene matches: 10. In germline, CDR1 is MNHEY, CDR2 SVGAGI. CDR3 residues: CAVHRSGGNTEAFF. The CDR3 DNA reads TGTGCCGTCCATCGTTCAGGGGGGAACACTGAAGCTTTCTTT.

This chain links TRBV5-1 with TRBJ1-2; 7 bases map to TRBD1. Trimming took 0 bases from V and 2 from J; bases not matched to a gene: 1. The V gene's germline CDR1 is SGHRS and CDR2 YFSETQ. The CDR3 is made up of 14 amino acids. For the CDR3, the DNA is TGCGCCAGCAGCTTGGACAGGGGAAACTATGGCTACACCTTC. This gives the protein CASSLDRGNYGYTF.

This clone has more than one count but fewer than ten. CDR3 sequence: CASSMGRLSEKLFF. CDR3 coding DNA: TGTGCCAGTAGTATGGGACGGCTTTCTGAAAAACTGTTTTTT. This chain uses TRBV19 with TRBJ1-4; D might be TRBD1 (5 bases). This CDR3 spans 14 amino acids. Looked up from germline, CDR1 is LNHDA and CDR2 is SQIVND (reference sequence). V lost 3 bases and J 7 bases, leaving 12 bases between the germline ends.

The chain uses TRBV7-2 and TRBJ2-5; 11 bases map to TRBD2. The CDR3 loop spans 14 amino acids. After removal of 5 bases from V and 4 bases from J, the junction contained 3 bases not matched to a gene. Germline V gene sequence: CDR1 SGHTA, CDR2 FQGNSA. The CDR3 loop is CASSLSGRGETQYF. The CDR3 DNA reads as TGTGCCAGCAGCCTTAGCGGGAGGGGAGAGACCCAGTACTTC.

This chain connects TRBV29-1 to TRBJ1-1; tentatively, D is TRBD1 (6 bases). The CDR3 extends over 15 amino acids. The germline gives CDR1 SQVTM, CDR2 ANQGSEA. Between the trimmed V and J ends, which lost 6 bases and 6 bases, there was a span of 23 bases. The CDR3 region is CSVASGQGLVPEAFF. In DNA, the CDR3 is TGCAGCGTCGCCTCGGGACAAGGGCTGGTTCCTGAAGCTTTCTTT.

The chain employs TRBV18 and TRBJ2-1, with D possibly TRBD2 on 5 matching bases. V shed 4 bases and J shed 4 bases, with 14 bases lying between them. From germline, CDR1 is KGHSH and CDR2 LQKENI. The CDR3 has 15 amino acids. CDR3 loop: CASSRERTLYNEQFF. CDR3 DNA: TGTGCCAGCTCACGCGAGCGGACCCTTTACAATGAGCAGTTCTTC.

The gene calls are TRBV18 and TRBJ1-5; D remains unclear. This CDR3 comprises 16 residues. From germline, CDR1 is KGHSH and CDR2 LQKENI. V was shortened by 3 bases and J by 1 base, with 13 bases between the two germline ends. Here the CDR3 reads CASSPMAEVSNQPQHF. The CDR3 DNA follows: TGTGCCAGCTCACCTATGGCTGAAGTGAGCAATCAGCCCCAGCATTTT.

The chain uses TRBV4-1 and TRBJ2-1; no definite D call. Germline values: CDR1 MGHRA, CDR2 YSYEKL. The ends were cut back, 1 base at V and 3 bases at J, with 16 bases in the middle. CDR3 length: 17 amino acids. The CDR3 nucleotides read TGCGCCAGCAGCCAAGTTGATTTGGGATTTGGCTACAATGAGCAGTTCTTC. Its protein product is CASSQVDLGFGYNEQFF.

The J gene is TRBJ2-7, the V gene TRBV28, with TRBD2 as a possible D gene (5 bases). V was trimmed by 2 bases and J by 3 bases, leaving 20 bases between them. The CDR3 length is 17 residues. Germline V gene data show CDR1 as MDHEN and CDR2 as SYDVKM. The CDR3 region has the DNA TGTGCCAGCAGTTTAACCCCTCCTTGGGGAGCGAACTACGAGCAGTACTTC. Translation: CASSLTPPWGANYEQYF.

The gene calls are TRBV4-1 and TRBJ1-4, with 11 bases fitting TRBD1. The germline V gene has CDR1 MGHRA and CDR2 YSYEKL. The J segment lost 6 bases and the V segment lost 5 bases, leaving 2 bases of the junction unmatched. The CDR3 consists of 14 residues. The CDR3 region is CASSGQGAYEKLFF. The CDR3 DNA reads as TGCGCCAGCAGCGGACAGGGGGCGTATGAAAAACTGTTTTTT.

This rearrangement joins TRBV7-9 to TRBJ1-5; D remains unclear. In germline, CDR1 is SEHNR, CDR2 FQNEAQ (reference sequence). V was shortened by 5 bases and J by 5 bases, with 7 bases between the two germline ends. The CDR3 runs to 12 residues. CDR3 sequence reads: CASSVGDQPQHF. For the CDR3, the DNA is TGTGCCAGCAGCGTAGGTGATCAGCCCCAGCATTTT.